Following are 24 T cell receptor beta chains from one sample sequenced in a study of spatial heterogeneity in lung cancer. TCRdb analysed the 5' RACE reads with MiXCR anew, one entry per CDR3 protein. In the table there are over 45,000 distinct CDR3 sequences, less than 5.5% of which are singletons. The time point denotes: sample taken at primary tumor resection. The source material was PBMCs, sampled at surgery. The source is a male donor with early-stage non-small cell lung cancer.

This clonotype was seen a single time. The chain carries TRBV30 and TRBJ2-6; possible D gene TRBD2, 5 bases. V shed 2 bases and J shed 0 bases, with 11 bases lying between them. The germline V gene encodes CDR1 GTSNPN and CDR2 SVGIG (reference sequence). This CDR3 contains 16 residues. The DNA for the CDR3 is TGTGCCTGGAGTCCTCCCGGGATCTCTGGGGCCAACGTCCTGACTTTC. Protein sequence: CAWSPPGISGANVLTF.

This clonotype occurred many times. The V and J genes are TRBV11-2 and TRBJ2-7, with D possibly matching TRBD1 (6 bases). Trimming took off 5 bases at V and 4 bases at J, with 24 bases between the two ends. Per the germline V gene, CDR1 is SGHAT and CDR2 is FQNNGV. This CDR3 spans 17 amino acids. Here the CDR3 DNA reads TGTGCCAGCAGCACACTCACCGGGACAAAATTGTCTTACGAGCAGTACTTC. Amino acid sequence: CASSTLTGTKLSYEQYF.

The CDR3 DNA follows: TGTGCCAGCTCACCACTAGCGGTCATCGATGAGCAGTTCTTC. It yields the protein CASSPLAVIDEQFF. V and J are TRBV18 and TRBJ2-1, with a weak D call TRBD2 (6 bases). This CDR3 contains 14 residues. Germline assignment: CDR1 KGHSH and CDR2 LQKENI. The V end was cut by 1 base, the J end by 8 bases, with 12 bases between.

This clonotype was seen once. The V call is TRBV12-3 or TRBV12-4, the J call TRBJ2-1; 7 bases agree with TRBD1. This CDR3 contains 14 residues. The ends lost 6 bases at V and 10 bases at J; junction bases unmatched: 12. CDR3 in amino acids: CASSPPTGLEEQFF. In DNA form, the CDR3 reads TGTGCCAGCAGCCCCCCGACAGGGTTGGAGGAGCAGTTCTTC.

This clonotype was seen at least ten times. The genes are TRBV27 and TRBJ2-7; 9 bases are shared with TRBD1. V shed 4 bases and J 1 base; nucleotides not matched to a gene: 5. Per the germline V gene, CDR1 is MNHEY and CDR2 is SMNVEV (reference sequence). The CDR3 length is 15 residues. The CDR3 bases are TGTGCCAGCAGTTCGTGGGGGACAGGGTCCTACGAGCAGTACTTC. This encodes CASSSWGTGSYEQYF.

This clonotype was counted a few times. This chain connects TRBV19 to TRBJ1-5; 7 bases map to TRBD1. Germline values: CDR1 LNHDA, CDR2 SQIVND (reference sequence). The CDR3 is 16 residues long. The V segment lost 5 bases and the J segment 7 bases; nucleotides outside the gene matches: 14. CDR3 region: CASSFNRQGGVQPQHF. In DNA, the CDR3 is TGTGCCAGTAGTTTCAATCGACAGGGCGGGGTGCAGCCCCAGCATTTT.

This clonotype appeared many times. V and J are TRBV29-1 and TRBJ1-2; D unclear. This CDR3 comprises 13 residues. Germline-derived CDR1 and CDR2 are SQVTM and ANQGSEA. Trimming cost V 5 bases and J 5 bases, with 15 bases left between them. The CDR3 loop reads CSVTRPAFYGYTF. CDR3 bases: TGCAGCGTTACCCGTCCTGCATTTTATGGCTACACCTTC.

The sample holds many counts of this clonotype. V and J are TRBV7-9 and TRBJ2-7, with 7 bases lining up with TRBD1. The ends lost 4 bases at V and 4 bases at J; junction bases unmatched: 7. Germline V gives CDR1 SEHNR, CDR2 FQNEAQ (reference sequence). The CDR3 contains 14 residues. This chain's CDR3 is CASSSPGQPYEQYF. Written as DNA, the CDR3 is TGTGCCAGCAGCTCTCCGGGACAGCCATACGAGCAGTACTTC.

Many counts were recorded for this clonotype. V and J are TRBV11-2 and TRBJ2-5; 9 nucleotides agree with TRBD2. With V trimmed by 1 base and J by 0 bases, 3 bases remained unmatched. Germline V lookup: CDR1 SGHAT, CDR2 FQNNGV. CDR3 length: 16 residues. The CDR3 sequence: CASSLGLAAHQETQYF. CDR3 nucleotide sequence: TGTGCCAGCAGCTTAGGACTAGCGGCACACCAAGAGACCCAGTACTTC.

The chain couples TRBV19 to TRBJ2-1, with D possibly matching TRBD2 (5 bases). CDR1 and CDR2 from the germline V gene are LNHDA and SQIVND (reference sequence). The CDR3 covers 15 residues. Between the trimmed V and J ends, which lost 7 bases and 5 bases, there was a span of 18 bases. As DNA, the CDR3 is TGTGCCAGTAAGGCGGAGGCGGCCCGGAACAATGAGCAGTTCTTC. It encodes CASKAEAARNNEQFF. The variable domain in full, completed from reference TRBV19 and TRBJ2-1, reads DGGITQSPKYLFRKEGQNVTLSCEQNLNHDAMYWYRQDPGQGLRLIYYSQIVNDFQKGDIAEGYSVSREKKESFPLTVTSAQKNPTAFYLCASKAEAARNNEQFFGPGTRLTVL.

This clonotype showed up many times. V and J are TRBV30 and TRBJ2-5, with D tentatively TRBD1 (5 bases). This CDR3 region has 13 residues. Germline CDR1 GTSNPN, CDR2 SVGIG (reference sequence). The V end was cut by 3 bases, the J end by 4 bases, with 12 bases between. DNA of the CDR3: TGTGCCTGGAGGCGCCGGCAGGGAGAGACCCAGTACTTC. It translates to CAWRRRQGETQYF.

There are a few counts of this clonotype. The V gene is TRBV20-1, the J gene TRBJ1-5, with D possibly matching TRBD1 (6 bases). Germline V gives CDR1 DFQATT, CDR2 SNEGSKA (reference sequence). This CDR3 comprises 16 residues. Trimming removed 5 bases at V and 1 base at J, with 18 bases between. CDR3 residues: CSAFISGHKSNQPQHF. For the CDR3, the DNA is TGCAGTGCTTTCATCTCGGGACATAAAAGCAATCAGCCCCAGCATTTT.

This clonotype was recorded many times. This chain joins TRBV19 and TRBJ2-1; D uncertain. V gave up 1 base and J gave up 9 bases, with 10 bases separating them. The CDR3 is made up of 13 amino acids. Germline V gives CDR1 LNHDA, CDR2 SQIVND (reference sequence). The DNA for the CDR3 is TGTGCCAGTAGTATAGCAAGAATGACTGAGCAGTTCTTC. It specifies CASSIARMTEQFF.

This clonotype was recorded many times. V usage is TRBV7-2 and J usage is TRBJ2-2; 7 nucleotides align to TRBD1. The J segment lost 5 bases and the V segment lost 5 bases, leaving 8 bases of the junction unmatched. The CDR3 sequence is 15 residues long. Per germline, CDR1 SGHTA and CDR2 FQGNSA. As DNA, the CDR3 is TGTGCCAGCAGCGGCTACGGGGACAGAACCGGGGAGCTGTTTTTT. Amino acid sequence: CASSGYGDRTGELFF.

The sample holds many counts of this clonotype. The J gene is TRBJ2-3, the V gene TRBV7-2, with TRBD2 matching over 11 bases. The CDR3 spans 18 residues. The V segment lost 2 bases and the J segment 5 bases; nucleotides outside the gene matches: 12. Germline assignment: CDR1 SGHTA and CDR2 FQGNSA. The CDR3 DNA sequence: TGTGCCAGCAGCTTATTCGGGACTAGCGGCTTCTGGAGAGATACGCAGTATTTT. Its protein product is CASSLFGTSGFWRDTQYF. Together with reference TRBV7-2 and TRBJ2-3, the CDR3 gives the full variable domain: GAGVSQSPSNKVTEKGKDVELRCDPISGHTALYWYRQSLGQGLEFLIYFQGNSAPDKSGLPSDRFSAERTGGSVSTLTIQRTQQEDSAVYLCASSLFGTSGFWRDTQYFGPGTRLTVL.

The chain employs TRBV6-4 and TRBJ2-1; 12 positions agree with TRBD2. The CDR3 runs 16 residues. V lost 0 bases to trimming and J lost 8 bases; unmatched junction nucleotides: 5. Germline V lookup: CDR1 MRHNA, CDR2 SNTAGT. The CDR3 sequence is CASSDSLAGGPDEQFF. DNA for the CDR3: TGTGCCAGCAGTGACTCCCTAGCGGGAGGGCCGGATGAGCAGTTCTTC.

This clonotype was recorded a few times. V and J are TRBV20-1 and TRBJ2-3; 7 nucleotides agree with TRBD2. The CDR3 extends over 12 amino acids. CDR1 is DFQATT, CDR2 SNEGSKA, per germline (reference sequence). Trimming at V came to 8 bases and at J to 6 bases, leaving 8 bases not matched to a gene. The DNA for the CDR3 is TGCAGTTTGGGGGGGTCCTGGGATACGCAGTATTTT. As protein: CSLGGSWDTQYF.

This clonotype occurred many times. One end of the junction fails to match germline, which may point to a read error. The gene calls are TRBV24-1 and TRBJ2-3; the match to TRBD2 covers 10 bases. CDR3 size: 15 residues. Germline values: CDR1 KGHDR, CDR2 SFDVKD. The CDR3 DNA is TGTGCCACCAGTGGTTTAGCGGGAGGAACAGATTCGCAGTATTTT. Protein: CATSGLAGGTDSQYF.

This clonotype has just a few counts. The chain employs TRBV7-7 and TRBJ2-3; TRBD2 matches 8 bases. Germline values: CDR1 SSHAT, CDR2 FNYEAQ (reference sequence). The J segment lost 8 bases and the V segment lost 5 bases, leaving 15 bases of the junction unmatched. The CDR3 runs to 16 residues. The CDR3 coding sequence is TGTGCCAGCAGCCAACCTAAATTAGCGGGAATCGGTACGCAGTATTTT. Encoded protein: CASSQPKLAGIGTQYF.

This clonotype was observed at least ten times. The J gene is TRBJ2-5, the V gene TRBV20-1; unclear D gene. Germline assignment: CDR1 DFQATT and CDR2 SNEGSKA (reference sequence). There are 12 residues in the CDR3. Trimming cost V 6 bases and J 4 bases, with 12 bases left between them. CDR3 DNA: TGCAGTGCCCAAGAGGATGTAGAGACCCAGTACTTC. Translated, it gives CSAQEDVETQYF.

In this sample, this clonotype turned up many times. The chain uses TRBV13 and TRBJ1-2; 11 nucleotides align to TRBD1. Germline trimming cut 2 bases from V and 2 bases from J; bases unmatched to any gene: 1. In germline, CDR1 is PRHDT, CDR2 FYEKMQ (reference sequence). The CDR3 contains 15 residues. The CDR3 DNA follows: TGTGCCAGCAGCTTAAGGGACAGGGGGAACTATGGCTACACCTTC. This gives the protein CASSLRDRGNYGYTF.

This clonotype showed up just a few times. V gene TRBV20-1 combines with J gene TRBJ2-4, with D perhaps TRBD1 (5 bases). V lost 2 bases, J lost 1 base, and 12 bases lay in between. The V gene's germline CDR1 is DFQATT and CDR2 SNEGSKA (reference sequence). This CDR3 spans 15 amino acids. The CDR3 DNA reads as TGCAGTGCTAGATTCGCGACAGCTGCCAAAAACATTCAGTACTTC. It translates to CSARFATAAKNIQYF.

This clonotype has at least ten counts. V gene TRBV6-5 combines with J gene TRBJ2-3, with a tentative D call TRBD1 (7 bases). The CDR3 runs to 11 residues. Germline V gene lookup returns CDR1 MNHEY and CDR2 SVGAGI. V lost 11 bases to trimming and J lost 3 bases, with 9 bases between them. Here the CDR3 reads CAAGQTDTQYF. The CDR3 bases are TGTGCCGCGGGACAGACAGATACGCAGTATTTT.

This clonotype was found many times. J is TRBJ2-5 and V is TRBV15; D is possibly TRBD2 (6 bases). Trimming left V 5 bases short and J 4 bases short, with 20 bases between. The CDR3 is made up of 16 amino acids. The germline CDR1 and CDR2 sequences are LNHNV and YYDKDF (reference sequence). This CDR3 is CATSRLGLEGRETQYF. As DNA, the CDR3 is TGTGCCACCAGCCGCCTGGGGCTGGAGGGGCGAGAGACCCAGTACTTC. Filled out from reference TRBV15 and TRBJ2-5, the complete variable domain reads DAMVIQNPRYQVTQFGKPVTLSCSQTLNHNVMYWYQQKSSQAPKLLFHYYDKDFNNEADTPDNFQSRRPNTSFCFLDIRSPGLGDTAMYLCATSRLGLEGRETQYFGPGTRLLVL.